The rows below give T cell receptor beta chains drawn from one sample of a study of blood T cell repertoires in COVID-19. TCRdb's table, derived via immunoSEQ multiplex PCR, lists solely in-frame clones and lacks some. The table includes around 99,000 clones, over 70% detected once. Input material: peripheral blood. Every receptor here comes from a woman between 45 and 60 years old with acute or convalescent COVID-19. CDR3s include the opening cysteine and the closing phenylalanine or tryptophan. A D gene is named only where the DNA matches it firmly. Size values are once, few and many counts, or a class for expanded clones, and some rows have none.

abundance	d_gene	v_gene	j_gene	CDR3nt	CDR3aa
NA	TRBD2	TRBV5-1	TRBJ2-1	TGCGCCAGCAGCCAGCCCCTAGCGGGGGGGCCGGTACTCTACAATGAGCAGTTCTTC	CASSQPLAGGPVLYNEQFF
NA	TRBD1	TRBV6-5	TRBJ1-1	TGTGCCAGCAGTTACGGGACAGGCCTTATGAACACTGAAGCTTTCTTT	CASSYGTGLMNTEAFF
NA	NA	TRBV19	TRBJ1-2	TGTGCCAGTAGTTCCCGGGAGGCTGGTAACTATGGCTACACCTTC	CASSSREAGNYGYTF
NA	NA	TRBV25-1	TRBJ1-2	TGTGCCAGCAGTGAACCCGGACAGATCTATGGCTACACCTTC	CASSEPGQIYGYTF
few	TRBD1	TRBV5-6	TRBJ1-2	TGTGCCAGCAGCTTGGGGGACAGGGTGAACTATGGCTACACCTTC	CASSLGDRVNYGYTF
NA	TRBD1	TRBV6-5	TRBJ1-2	TGTGCCAGCAGACAGGACAGGGGCCGCTACACCTTC	CASRQDRGRYTF
NA	TRBD2	TRBV13	TRBJ2-7	TGTGCCAGCAGCTTCGCCGGGACTAGCTACGAGCAGTACTTC	CASSFAGTSYEQYF
once	NA	TRBV28	TRBJ1-1	TGTGCCAGCAGTTTAATGTTTGGGCAGCTCACTGAAGCTTTCTTT	CASSLMFGQLTEAFF
NA	NA	TRBV6-6	TRBJ1-4	TGTGCCAGCATCAAAGGGGGACCTCTTGAAAAACTGTTTTTT	CASIKGGPLEKLFF
few	TRBD1	TRBV6-4	TRBJ1-6	TGTGCCAGCAGTCCGACAGGGGTGGGAAATTCACCCCTCCACTTT	CASSPTGVGNSPLHF
NA	NA	TRBV7-3	TRBJ2-3	TGTGCCAGCAGTCCAGGGAAGGGGTATACGCAGTATTTT	CASSPGKGYTQYF
NA	TRBD1	TRBV18	TRBJ1-1	TGTGCCAGCTCAAACACAGGGGTTGAGGGCACTGAAGCTTTCTTT	CASSNTGVEGTEAFF
NA	NA	TRBV19	TRBJ1-1	TGTGCCAGTAGTTGGGGAGACAGGCGGAACACTGAAGCTTTCTTT	CASSWGDRRNTEAFF
NA	TRBD1	TRBV6-1	TRBJ1-6	TGTGCCAGCAGTGAAAAGATTACAGGGGTATCACCCCTCCACTTT	CASSEKITGVSPLHF
NA	TRBD1	TRBV28	TRBJ2-2	TGTGCCAGCAGCCCCACCTCGGGGACAGGAGAGAACACCGGGGAGCTGTTTTTT	CASSPTSGTGENTGELFF
NA	NA	TRBV6-1	TRBJ1-6	TGTGCCAGCAGTGAAGAACACTATAATTCACCCCTCCACTTT	CASSEEHYNSPLHF
NA	NA	TRBV9	TRBJ2-2	TGTGCCAGCAGCGACCGCGGGGGCAGACACACCGGGGAGCTGTTTTTT	CASSDRGGRHTGELFF
NA	NA	TRBV7-9	TRBJ2-7	TGTGCCAGCACAGGAGACGTCTACGAGCAGTACTTC	CASTGDVYEQYF
NA	NA	TRBV19	TRBJ1-1	TGTGCCAGTAGTATAGACCGACCAAGTGAGGGGCCACGGGAGGCTTTCTTT	CASSIDRPSEGPREAFF
NA	TRBD1	TRBV19	TRBJ1-5	TGTGCCAGTAGTCATATCGCCCGGGACAGGGTGCATCAGCCCCAGCATTTT	CASSHIARDRVHQPQHF
NA	NA	TRBV12-1	TRBJ1-1	TGTGCCAGCAGCTACTTTACTACTGAAGCTTTCTTT	CASSYFTTEAFF
NA	NA	TRBV12-3/TRBV12-4	TRBJ1-5	TGTGCCAGCAGTTTACGGGGGAATCAGCCCCAGCATTTT	CASSLRGNQPQHF
NA	NA	TRBV4-2	TRBJ1-2	TGTGCCAGCAGCCGCCCCGAGGGCTATGGCTACACCTTC	CASSRPEGYGYTF
NA	TRBD2	TRBV28	TRBJ2-3	TGTGCCAGCAGTTGGGGGACGGGGGGGAATGCAGATACGCAGTATTTT	CASSWGTGGNADTQYF
NA	NA	TRBV4-1	TRBJ2-2	TGCGCCAGCAGTACTTCCGGGGAGCTGTTTTTT	CASSTSGELFF
NA	NA	TRBV19	TRBJ1-5	TGTGCCACCCAGGGGACGGTTAATAGCAATCAGCCCCAGCATTTT	CATQGTVNSNQPQHF
once	TRBD2	TRBV7-2	TRBJ2-3	TGTGCCAGCAGCCCGAGACTAGCGGGGGCAGATACGCAGTATTTT	CASSPRLAGADTQYF
NA	NA	TRBV12-3/TRBV12-4	TRBJ1-1	TGTGCCAGCCTGCCGACAGGAAACACTGAAGCTTTCTTT	CASLPTGNTEAFF
NA	NA	TRBV3-1/TRBV3-2	TRBJ1-2	TGTGCCAGCAGCCAAGAAAGTCGGGTTGGTTACACCTTC	CASSQESRVGYTF
NA	NA	TRBV7-9	TRBJ1-4	TGTGCCAGCAGCAAGGCAGGGCGCACTAATGAAAAACTGTTTTTT	CASSKAGRTNEKLFF
NA	TRBD2	TRBV2	TRBJ2-7	TGTGCCAGCAGTGAAATGGCTAGCGGGGCAGGGGAGCAGTACTTC	CASSEMASGAGEQYF
NA	NA	TRBV5-1	TRBJ2-6	TGCGCCAGCAGTTTACAGGGATCCTCTGGGGCCAACGTCCTGACTTTC	CASSLQGSSGANVLTF
NA	NA	TRBV6-5	TRBJ1-2	TGTGCCAGCACCTCTGACAGGATATCTGGCTACACCTTC	CASTSDRISGYTF
NA	NA	TRBV6-2/TRBV6-3	TRBJ1-5	TGTGCCAGCAGTTCTCGAGGGGAGGGGGGTTTCCGCCAGCCCCAGCATTTT	CASSSRGEGGFRQPQHF
few	NA	TRBV2	TRBJ2-1	TGTGCCAGCAGTGAACTAAGGCAGTTCTTC	CASSELRQFF
NA	NA	TRBV20-1	TRBJ1-1	TGCAGTGCGGGGGGGACTGAAGCTTTCTTT	CSAGGTEAFF
NA	NA	TRBV3-1/TRBV3-2	TRBJ1-3	TGTGCCAGCCTTTCCTCTGGAAACACCATATATTTT	CASLSSGNTIYF
NA	NA	TRBV3-1/TRBV3-2	TRBJ1-2	TGTGCCAGCAGCGGCGGAGCAGACCGATCCTATGGCTACACCTTC	CASSGGADRSYGYTF
NA	TRBD1	TRBV24-1	TRBJ1-1	TGTGCCACCAGTGACCCGGACAGGGCGGAAGCTTTCTTT	CATSDPDRAEAFF
NA	TRBD1	TRBV7-3	TRBJ1-2	TGTGCCAGCAGCTACGCAGGGGGCGCGAGTGGCTACACCTTC	CASSYAGGASGYTF
few	NA	TRBV29-1	TRBJ1-1	TGCAGCGTGAGCAGGGTATTGAACACTGAAGCTTTCTTT	CSVSRVLNTEAFF
NA	TRBD1	TRBV7-7	TRBJ2-2	TGTGCCAGCAGCTCCAGGACAGGGGGAGTAGGAAACACCGGGGAGCTGTTTTTT	CASSSRTGGVGNTGELFF
NA	NA	TRBV6-5	TRBJ1-1	TGTGCCAGCGTGCGGGGGAAAACTGAAGCTTTCTTT	CASVRGKTEAFF
NA	NA	TRBV10-3	TRBJ1-1	TGTGCCATCGGGGGGTCTTTCACTGAAGCTTTCTTT	CAIGGSFTEAFF
NA	NA	TRBV14	TRBJ1-3	TGTGCCAGCAGTCGCTCTGGAAACACCATATATTTT	CASSRSGNTIYF
NA	NA	TRBV12-3/TRBV12-4	TRBJ1-1	TGTGCCAGCAGTTCTTGGGCAGCCGAAGCTTTCTTT	CASSSWAAEAFF
NA	TRBD2	TRBV9	TRBJ2-1	TGTGCCAGCAGCCGTCTCGGACTAGCAGGCAATGAGCAGTTCTTC	CASSRLGLAGNEQFF
NA	TRBD1	TRBV6-5	TRBJ1-1	TGTGCCAGCACTCCGGACAGGGGGCGCGGTAAAGCTTTCTTT	CASTPDRGRGKAFF